These 5 T cell receptor beta chains originate from one sample sequenced in a study of blood T cell repertoires in COVID-19. Generated by immunoSEQ multiplex PCR, the TCRdb table keeps only in-frame clones and is missing some. This sample carries roughly 28,000 clones, roughly 89% of them seen once, and the ten largest clones take over 40%. Specimen: peripheral blood. The receptors stem from a human donor with acute or convalescent COVID-19. The donor label of this sample is uncertain.

Only a few counts were recorded for this clone. The V and J genes are TRBV6-1 and TRBJ1-2, with D possibly being TRBD1 (6 bases). Germline V gives CDR1 MNHNS, CDR2 SASEGT. The CDR3 runs to 12 residues. The V end was cut by 4 bases, the J end by 6 bases, with 9 bases between. This chain's CDR3 is CASSGTDNGYTF. For the CDR3, the DNA is TGTGCCAGCAGTGGGACAGACAATGGCTACACCTTC.

In regard to this clone: The same CDR3 can be traced to other DNA sequences in this sample. The rearrangement joins TRBV7-2 to TRBJ2-1; TRBD2 might be the D (6 bases). Germline V lookup: CDR1 SGHTA, CDR2 FQGNSA. The V end lost 3 bases, the J end lost 12 bases, and 21 bases lay between the germline ends. The CDR3 sequence is 15 residues long. The CDR3 DNA follows: TGTGCCAGCAGCTTCTCTGGGACGGGGGAGACTCGGCAGTTCTTC. Translation: CASSFSGTGETRQFF.

The chain joins TRBV9 to TRBJ2-5; tentative D call: TRBD2 (5 bases). Germline V lookup: CDR1 SGDLS, CDR2 YYNGEE. V lost 4 bases, J lost 5 bases, and 15 bases lay in between. The CDR3 runs to 14 residues. CDR3 bases: TGTGCCAGCAGCCCCGGGGTTCAGAGGGAGACCCAGTACTTC. Translation gives CASSPGVQRETQYF.

This rearrangement joins TRBV25-1 to TRBJ2-1, with D uncertain. The CDR3 totals 12 residues. Germline loops: CDR1 MGHDK, CDR2 SYGVNS. V was trimmed by 3 bases and J by 6 bases, leaving 6 bases between them. The CDR3 DNA follows: TGTGCCAGCAGTGATTGGAGCAATGAGCAGTTCTTC. This translates into CASSDWSNEQFF.

This clone qualifies as medium-sized. The chain is built from TRBV5-1 and TRBJ2-5, with 10 bases lining up with TRBD2. V lost 1 base, J lost 5 bases, and 2 bases stayed unmatched. The CDR3 has 14 residues. Looked up from germline, CDR1 is SGHRS and CDR2 is YFSETQ. The CDR3 sequence is CASSLSGRGETQYF. The CDR3 region has the DNA TGCGCCAGCAGCTTGAGCGGGAGGGGGGAGACCCAGTACTTC.